A single sample is the source of the 28 T cell receptor beta chains below, sequenced in a study of naive and memory T cell subsets. The beta constant-region primer was an equimolar mix of two oligonucleotides covering TRBC1 and TRBC2. Using its own MiXCR run on the UMI-ligation and nested PCR reads, TCRdb lists one record per CDR3 protein. In the table there are about 85,000 distinct CDR3 sequences, over 10% of which are singletons. Sample: central memory CD4+ T cells from blood. All receptors derive from a human donor in good health.

CDR3 sequence (DNA): TGTGCCAGCAGAGTTTCTAGCGGGGGGTATGGGACGCAGTATTTT. Encoded protein: CASRVSSGGYGTQYF. J is TRBJ2-3 and V is TRBV7-8, with TRBD2 matching 11 bases. CDR1 and CDR2 from the germline V gene are SGHVS and FQNEAQ. V lost 6 bases and J lost 9; bases outside the gene matches: 11. This CDR3 is built from 15 residues.

The J gene is TRBJ2-3, the V gene TRBV20-1; the match to TRBD2 covers 11 bases. This CDR3 contains 16 residues. The V gene's germline CDR1 is DFQATT and CDR2 SNEGSKA (reference sequence). V was clipped by 1 base and J by 6 bases; unmatched bases: 9. The CDR3 protein is CSARVVLAGDGDTQYF. CDR3 nucleotides: TGCAGTGCTAGAGTCGTACTAGCGGGAGATGGGGATACGCAGTATTTT.

The chain combines TRBV5-1 with TRBJ2-2, with D unresolved. Trimming cost V 0 bases and J 6 bases, with 9 bases left between them. The CDR3 runs to 14 residues. CDR1 is SGHRS, CDR2 YFSETQ, per germline. The CDR3: CASSLVGSPGELFF. The CDR3 DNA sequence: TGCGCCAGCAGCTTGGTGGGATCTCCCGGGGAGCTGTTTTTT.

Note on this clonotype: This sequence may be a read error, since a much larger clone differs from it by one base. The rearrangement links TRBV7-9 to TRBJ2-5; 7 nucleotides align to TRBD2. The CDR3 is made up of 17 amino acids. V shed 1 base and J 2 bases; nucleotides not matched to a gene: 10. The germline CDR1 and CDR2 sequences are SEHNR and FQNEAQ (reference sequence). The CDR3: CASSLEVASGDQETQYF. The CDR3 nucleotides are TGTGCCAGCAGCTTAGAGGTGGCTAGCGGAGATCAAGAGACCCAGTACTTC.

The V call is TRBV6-6, the J call TRBJ2-7; 11 bases align to TRBD2. Germline trimming cut 6 bases from V and 3 bases from J; bases unmatched to any gene: 19. Germline CDR1 reads MNHNY; CDR2 reads SVGAGI (reference sequence). The CDR3 is 19 amino acids. The chain's CDR3 is CASSPAQGALAGVHYEQYF. In DNA form, the CDR3 reads TGTGCCAGCAGCCCAGCACAGGGGGCACTAGCGGGAGTTCACTACGAGCAGTACTTC.

The chain uses TRBV18 and TRBJ2-7; D is ambiguous. CDR1 is KGHSH and CDR2 is LQKENI in the germline V gene. V dropped 0 bases and J dropped 7 bases, with 13 bases sitting between them. The length of the CDR3 is 14 residues. The CDR3, as DNA: TGTGCCAGCTCACCACCTGAGAGTAGGTGGGAGCAGTACTTC. Translated: CASSPPESRWEQYF. The variable domain in full, completed from reference TRBV18 and TRBJ2-7, reads NAGVMQNPRHLVRRRGQEARLRCSPMKGHSHVYWYRQLPEEGLKFMVYLQKENIIDESGMPKERFSAEFPKEGPSILRIQQVVRGDSAAYFCASSPPESRWEQYFGPGTRLTVT.

This clonotype occurred a few times. The gene calls are TRBV11-2 and TRBJ1-1; 7 positions agree with TRBD1. The trim removed 1 base at V and 4 bases at J, leaving 6 bases unmatched. The CDR3 consists of 15 residues. CDR1 and CDR2 (germline): SGHAT, FQNNGV. As DNA, the CDR3 is TGTGCCAGCAGCTTAGTCGGGACAGCTCCCACTGAAGCTTTCTTT. Protein product: CASSLVGTAPTEAFF. The variable domain in full, completed from reference TRBV11-2 and TRBJ1-1, reads EAGVAQSPRYKIIEKRQSVAFWCNPISGHATLYWYQQILGQGPKLLIQFQNNGVVDDSQLPKDRFSAERLKGVDSTLKIQPAKLEDSAVYLCASSLVGTAPTEAFFGQGTRLTVV.

This clonotype was picked up one time. The chain recombines TRBV7-8 with TRBJ2-7; a possible D gene is TRBD2 (6 bases). Germline assignment: CDR1 SGHVS and CDR2 FQNEAQ. There are 16 residues in the CDR3. V was cut by 1 base and J by 2 bases, with 15 bases left in between. The DNA of the CDR3 is TGTGCCAGCAGCTTAGGTGGGCTAGCGTCTACCTACGAGCAGTACTTC. It yields the protein CASSLGGLASTYEQYF.

This chain links TRBV6-5 with TRBJ2-7; 7 nucleotides match TRBD2. Germline V lookup: CDR1 MNHEY, CDR2 SVGAGI. J lost 4 bases, V lost 4 bases, and 13 bases had no gene match. CDR3 size: 16 residues. In nucleotides, the CDR3 is TGTGCCAGCAGTTCAACCGCCCTAGCGGCCGATTACGAGCAGTACTTC. Encoded protein: CASSSTALAADYEQYF.

The chain uses TRBV5-6 and TRBJ2-5; 9 bases fit TRBD1. The CDR3 sequence is 14 residues long. Losses at the gene ends were 4 bases for V and 4 bases for J; bases not matched to a gene: 5. Germline CDR1 SGHDT, CDR2 YYEEEE. CDR3 residues: CASSGQGKLETQYF. In DNA form, the CDR3 reads TGTGCCAGCAGCGGACAGGGGAAGTTAGAGACCCAGTACTTC.

The J gene is TRBJ1-4, the V gene TRBV24-1; 11 nucleotides agree with TRBD1. The germline gives CDR1 KGHDR, CDR2 SFDVKD. The V and J ends lost 3 bases and 10 bases, in that order; junction bases with no gene match: 9. The length of the CDR3 is 16 residues. CDR3 sequence (DNA): TGTGCCACCAGTGATGACCCCGGACAGGGGGCGGGAAAACTGTTTTTT. Translated: CATSDDPGQGAGKLFF.

The chain combines TRBV20-1 with TRBJ2-7; D may be TRBD1 (5 bases). The germline V gene has CDR1 DFQATT and CDR2 SNEGSKA (reference sequence). V was pared by 3 bases and J by 4 bases, with 7 bases between. The CDR3 loop spans 11 amino acids. The CDR3 DNA sequence: TGCAGTGCTAGCAAGGGGTACGAGCAGTACTTC. This encodes CSASKGYEQYF.

Within the sample, this clonotype is medium-sized. The junction and the germline gene differ at one end; a read error may be behind it. The J gene is TRBJ2-5, the V gene TRBV12-3 or TRBV12-4; D is unresolved. The CDR3 is 11 amino acids. CDR3 in amino acids: CASSLGETQYF. The CDR3 bases are TGCGCCAGCAGCTTGGGGGAGACCCAGTACTTC.

This clonotype was seen ten or more times. J is TRBJ2-2 and V is TRBV6-6; the D is unclear. V was cut by 2 bases and J by 5 bases, with 12 bases left in between. The CDR3 length is 15 residues. Germline values: CDR1 MNHNY, CDR2 SVGAGI (reference sequence). The CDR3 protein is CASSYTSAGTGELFF. The DNA for the CDR3 is TGTGCCAGCAGTTACACGTCTGCAGGTACCGGGGAGCTGTTTTTT.

The chain carries TRBV7-9 and TRBJ2-1; D tentatively reads TRBD1 or TRBD2 (6 bases each). Deletions cut 8 bases from V and 4 bases from J, with 15 bases between. This CDR3 contains 14 residues. Germline loops: CDR1 SEHNR, CDR2 FQNEAQ (reference sequence). The CDR3 sequence: CASLGGGMYNEQFF. The CDR3 DNA sequence: TGTGCCAGCCTCGGGGGCGGAATGTACAATGAGCAGTTCTTC.

This clonotype was counted only a few times. The junction does not match germline at one end; this may be a read error. The chain uses TRBV7-9 and TRBJ1-1; D ambiguous. Looked up from germline, CDR1 is SEHNR and CDR2 is FQNEAQ (reference sequence). The CDR3 contains 14 residues. The CDR3 sequence: CASSLAEGPGGRRF. The CDR3 DNA sequence: TGTGCCAGCAGCTTAGCCGAAGGTCCCGGAGGGAGAAGATTT.

V usage is TRBV24-1 and J usage is TRBJ2-3; perhaps TRBD2 as D (6 bases). This CDR3 has 15 residues. CDR1 and CDR2 from the germline V gene are KGHDR and SFDVKD. V shed 2 bases and J shed 12 bases, with 20 bases lying between them. The CDR3 DNA reads as TGTGCCACCAGTGATTCCCCGGGACTCTCCCCACGCCAGTATTTT. Residues: CATSDSPGLSPRQYF.

The V call is TRBV12-3 or TRBV12-4, the J call TRBJ1-1, with D hard to call. The CDR3 contains 12 residues. The V end lost 0 bases, the J end lost 7 bases, and 6 bases lay between the germline ends. DNA of the CDR3: TGTGCCAGCAGTTTAGCTTACAGTGAAGCTTTCTTT. This gives the protein CASSLAYSEAFF.

This clonotype turned up a few times. The chain has TRBV11-3 and TRBJ2-1, with a possible D match to TRBD2 (5 bases). Germline assignment: CDR1 SGHNT and CDR2 YENEEA. The CDR3 runs 15 residues. Trimming stripped 0 bases from V and 2 bases from J, with 8 bases between. CDR3 DNA: TGTGCCAGCAGCTTAGATGGAGCGGCCTACAATGAGCAGTTCTTC. It yields the protein CASSLDGAAYNEQFF.

This clonotype was recorded at least ten times. The junction and the germline gene differ at one end; a read error may be behind it. The V and J genes are TRBV5-1 and TRBJ2-2; D is unclear. Looked up from germline, CDR1 is SGHRS and CDR2 is YFSETQ. The CDR3 runs to 15 residues. The CDR3 spells CAISPNPSHSGELFF. As DNA, the CDR3 is TGCGCCATCAGCCCTAATCCCTCCCACTCCGGGGAGCTGTTTTTT. The whole variable domain, filled in from reference TRBV5-1 and TRBJ2-2, reads KAGVTQTPRYLIKTRGQQVTLSCSPISGHRSVSWYQQTPGQGLQFLFEYFSETQRNKGNFPGRFSGRQFSNSRSEMNVSTLELGDSALYLCAISPNPSHSGELFFGEGSRLTVL.

This chain uses TRBV6-6 with TRBJ2-3, with 9 nucleotides matching TRBD2. The germline V gene has CDR1 MNHNY and CDR2 SVGAGI (reference sequence). CDR3 length: 19 residues. Germline trimming cut 5 bases from V and 0 bases from J; bases unmatched to any gene: 15. The CDR3 loop is CASSPPSGRNGGSTDTQYF. The CDR3 nucleotides read TGTGCCAGCAGTCCCCCCAGCGGGAGGAATGGAGGTAGCACAGATACGCAGTATTTT.

This chain joins TRBV11-2 and TRBJ2-3; maybe TRBD1 (6 bases). The CDR3 is 15 amino acids. Germline values: CDR1 SGHAT, CDR2 FQNNGV. Between the trimmed V and J ends, which lost 2 bases and 4 bases, there was a span of 13 bases. As DNA, the CDR3 is TGTGCCAGCAGCTTAAGGGGGAGCGAGGCAGATACGCAGTATTTT. This encodes CASSLRGSEADTQYF.

The V and J genes are TRBV19 and TRBJ2-4, with D possibly called TRBD1 or TRBD2 (6 bases each). There are 14 residues in the CDR3. Germline values: CDR1 LNHDA, CDR2 SQIVND (reference sequence). The V end lost 8 bases, the J end lost 3 bases, and 14 bases lay between the germline ends. The CDR3 DNA follows: TGTGCCAGTGACACAGGAGGGGGCAAAAACATTCAGTACTTC. This encodes CASDTGGGKNIQYF.

This clonotype came up many times. The chain combines TRBV20-1 with TRBJ1-1, with 7 bases aligning to TRBD1. This CDR3 is built from 13 residues. The junction had 8 bases not matched to a gene; V was cut back by 5 bases and J by 5 bases. The V gene's germline CDR1 is DFQATT and CDR2 SNEGSKA (reference sequence). The CDR3 loop reads CSARRQGGTEAFF. CDR3 in DNA: TGCAGTGCTCGGAGACAGGGCGGTACTGAAGCTTTCTTT.

The chain couples TRBV20-1 to TRBJ1-6, with D possibly being TRBD1 (5 bases). Trimming shortened V by 4 bases and J by 8 bases, and 15 bases separated the two germline ends. Germline V gene data show CDR1 as DFQATT and CDR2 as SNEGSKA (reference sequence). This CDR3 is 14 amino acids long. The CDR3 nucleotides are TGCAGTGCTACGGTGGGGCCGCCCTATTCACCCCTCCACTTT. Amino acids: CSATVGPPYSPLHF.

The table lists this clonotype with a few counts. The chain recombines TRBV7-2 with TRBJ2-7; 11 bases line up with TRBD2. This CDR3 has 15 amino acids. The junction had 7 bases not matched to a gene; V was cut back by 5 bases and J by 4 bases. In germline, CDR1 is SGHTA, CDR2 FQGNSA. CDR3 nucleotides: TGTGCCAGCAGCCTTTTCGGGACTAGCGGATACGAGCAGTACTTC. Translation gives CASSLFGTSGYEQYF.

In this sample, this clonotype turned up many times. The V gene is TRBV11-2, the J gene TRBJ2-3; D remains ambiguous. The germline V gene has CDR1 SGHAT and CDR2 FQNNGV. The ends were cut back, 5 bases at V and 4 bases at J, with 13 bases in the middle. The CDR3 runs 14 residues. The CDR3 DNA is TGTGCCAGCAGCCTTAGCTCGATTTCAGATACGCAGTATTTT. Translation gives CASSLSSISDTQYF.

The J gene is TRBJ1-6, the V gene TRBV19; D gene ambiguous. This CDR3 contains 15 residues. Germline V gene lookup returns CDR1 LNHDA and CDR2 SQIVND (reference sequence). The V gene lost 5 bases and the J gene lost 6 bases, with 14 bases spanning the gap. CDR3 in DNA: TGTGCCAGTAGTGTCAATTGGGATCTTAATTCACCCCTCCACTTT. Translation gives CASSVNWDLNSPLHF.